This passage covers 24 T cell receptor beta chains from one sample sequenced in a study of T cells in Graves' hyperthyroidism and ophthalmopathy. RNA transcripts served as the template for amplifying TCR beta CDR3 regions. Primed by the HTBI set, a first-round RT-PCR was run on the TCR CDR3. A single record per CDR3 protein comes from TCRdb applying MiXCR to the multiplex PCR reads. The repertoire holds fewer than 900,000 distinct CDR3 sequences, with under 20% as singletons. The sample comprised blood. The receptors come from a woman aged 45 to 65 with Graves' hyperthyroidism that later progressed to Graves' ophthalmopathy.

The V call is TRBV29-1, the J call TRBJ2-7; either TRBD1 or TRBD2 may fit D (5 bases each). V was clipped by 6 bases and J by 0 bases, with 12 bases between them. The germline V gene encodes CDR1 SQVTM and CDR2 ANQGSEA. The CDR3 loop spans 13 amino acids. The CDR3 loop reads CSVRGESSYEQYF. As DNA, the CDR3 is TGCAGCGTCCGGGGCGAAAGCTCCTACGAGCAGTACTTC.

This clonotype was observed many times. This chain links TRBV7-3 with TRBJ2-3, with D perhaps TRBD2 (5 bases). The germline V gene has CDR1 SGHTA and CDR2 FQGTGA. This CDR3 comprises 16 residues. The germline V and J ends were trimmed by 4 bases and 8 bases, with 22 bases remaining between them. This chain's CDR3 is CASSSTLVTGEGTQYF. The CDR3 DNA sequence: TGTGCCAGCAGCTCCACACTAGTAACGGGTGAGGGTACGCAGTATTTT.

This chain uses TRBV24-1 with TRBJ1-1, with D possibly being TRBD1 (5 bases). The CDR3 loop spans 17 amino acids. V was cut by 2 bases and J by 1 base, with 16 bases left in between. CDR1 is KGHDR and CDR2 is SFDVKD in the germline V gene. This CDR3 is CATSDSPGTPANTEAFF. The CDR3 DNA reads TGTGCCACCAGTGATTCACCCGGGACTCCGGCGAACACTGAAGCTTTCTTT.

This clonotype was seen ten or more times. This sequence joins TRBV20-1 and TRBJ2-2, with 12 bases lining up with TRBD2. This CDR3 is built from 20 residues. In germline, CDR1 is DFQATT, CDR2 SNEGSKA (reference sequence). V shed 0 bases, J shed 4 bases, and the junction held 15 bases outside the gene matches. The CDR3 here is CSARDSARLAGALSTGELFF. The CDR3 DNA follows: TGCAGTGCTAGAGACTCAGCAAGACTAGCGGGGGCCCTAAGCACCGGGGAGCTGTTTTTT.

This clonotype was seen many times. This chain connects TRBV20-1 to TRBJ2-7, with 7 bases aligning to TRBD2. Germline V gene sequence: CDR1 DFQATT, CDR2 SNEGSKA (reference sequence). The CDR3 runs to 12 residues. V dropped 2 bases and J dropped 4; count of bases not matched to a gene: 2. For the CDR3, the DNA is TGCAGTGCTAGACCGGGGGGTTACGAGCAGTACTTC. It codes for CSARPGGYEQYF.

This clonotype was recorded many times. The V call is TRBV12-3 or TRBV12-4, the J call TRBJ1-5, with a possible D match to TRBD1 (6 bases). V dropped 6 bases and J dropped 2 bases, with 11 bases sitting between them. CDR3 length equals 14 residues. CDR3 protein: CASSQHRGNQPQHF. DNA of the CDR3: TGTGCCAGCAGCCAACACAGGGGCAATCAGCCCCAGCATTTT.

At least ten counts were recorded for this clonotype. The chain employs TRBV7-2 and TRBJ1-2, with 7 bases aligning to TRBD1. Per germline, CDR1 SGHTA and CDR2 FQGNSA. This CDR3 contains 15 residues. V shed 1 base and J 8 bases; nucleotides not matched to a gene: 10. Here the CDR3 DNA reads TGTGCCAGCAGCTTAGTTGAGGGGGCAGTTCGGGGCTACACCTTC. It codes for CASSLVEGAVRGYTF. Full variable domain (outside the CDR3, taken from reference TRBV7-2 and TRBJ1-2): GAGVSQSPSNKVTEKGKDVELRCDPISGHTALYWYRQSLGQGLEFLIYFQGNSAPDKSGLPSDRFSAERTGGSVSTLTIQRTQQEDSAVYLCASSLVEGAVRGYTFGSGTRLTVV.

This clonotype was counted a few times. The genes are TRBV7-3 and TRBJ1-4; no clear D gene. Trimming took 6 bases from V and 0 from J, leaving 26 bases between them. The CDR3 consists of 20 residues. Germline V lookup: CDR1 SGHTA, CDR2 FQGTGA. The CDR3 DNA reads as TGTGCCAGCAGAACCTGTCAATGTGGTACGGATATTGCAACTAATGAAAAACTGTTTTTT. Its translation is CASRTCQCGTDIATNEKLFF.

This clonotype was detected once. This rearrangement joins TRBV11-1 to TRBJ1-2; TRBD1 is a possible D gene (6 bases). This CDR3 has 17 residues. The V end lost 4 bases, the J end lost 0 bases, and 18 bases lay between the germline ends. Germline values: CDR1 SGHAT, CDR2 FQDESV (reference sequence). The CDR3 sequence is CASSSLGGESPNYGYTF. Written as DNA, the CDR3 is TGTGCCAGCAGCTCGCTAGGGGGGGAATCTCCTAACTATGGCTACACCTTC.

There are many counts of this clonotype. CDR3 sequence (DNA): TGCGCCAGCAGCCGTAGGGAGACCCGAGCCTCCACAGATACGCAGTATTTT. Protein: CASSRRETRASTDTQYF. This sequence joins TRBV5-1 and TRBJ2-3; D is perhaps TRBD2 (5 bases). Trimming stripped 4 bases from V and 2 bases from J, with 20 bases between. The CDR3 loop spans 17 amino acids. CDR1 and CDR2 from the germline V gene are SGHRS and YFSETQ.

There are many counts of this clonotype. The rearrangement links TRBV6-1 to TRBJ2-3, with D possibly being TRBD1 or TRBD2 (5 bases each). This CDR3 comprises 15 residues. Trimming removed 2 bases from V and 0 bases from J, with 9 bases in between. The germline gives CDR1 MNHNS, CDR2 SASEGT. The CDR3 bases are TGTGCCAGCAGTGAAAGAGGGGCCAGCACAGATACGCAGTATTTT. Amino acids: CASSERGASTDTQYF.

A remark on this clonotype: The junction departs from the called germline gene at one end, perhaps through a read error. The chain links TRBV5-1 to TRBJ2-1, with TRBD1 matching over 10 bases. This CDR3 is built from 15 residues. CDR1 and CDR2 from the germline V gene are SGHRS and YFSETQ. CDR3 nucleotides: TGCGCCAGCAGCTATGGGACAGGGGACTACAATGAGCAGTCCTTC. Amino acids: CASSYGTGDYNEQSF.

This clonotype showed up just a few times. This chain connects TRBV5-4 to TRBJ2-2, with D possibly being TRBD1 (5 bases). Germline values: CDR1 SGHNT, CDR2 YYREEE (reference sequence). The CDR3 length is 15 residues. V lost 4 bases, J lost 1 base, and 11 bases lay in between. The CDR3 reads CASSHETVNTGELFF. CDR3 DNA sequence: TGTGCCAGCAGCCATGAGACAGTGAACACCGGGGAGCTGTTTTTT.

This chain connects TRBV6-1 to TRBJ1-6; 7 positions match TRBD1. The CDR3 extends over 14 amino acids. The V gene end was trimmed by 8 bases and the J gene end by 6 bases; junction bases not matched to a gene: 7. Germline V gene lookup returns CDR1 MNHNS and CDR2 SASEGT. The CDR3 DNA sequence: TGTGCCAGCGTCGGAGGGGACAGTAATTCACCCCTCCACTTT. It translates to CASVGGDSNSPLHF.

This clonotype came up a few times. V and J are TRBV7-8 and TRBJ2-5; D might be TRBD1 or TRBD2, each matching 6 bases. Looked up from germline, CDR1 is SGHVS and CDR2 is FQNEAQ. The CDR3 consists of 16 residues. V was pared by 5 bases and J by 5 bases, with 21 bases between. CDR3: CASSPPGGGFMETQYF. For the CDR3, the DNA is TGTGCCAGCAGCCCACCCGGAGGGGGGTTTATGGAGACCCAGTACTTC.

In this sample, this clonotype turned up many times. This rearrangement joins TRBV20-1 to TRBJ1-1, with 9 bases fitting TRBD1. CDR1 and CDR2 from the germline V gene are DFQATT and SNEGSKA (reference sequence). Germline trimming cut 0 bases from V and 1 base from J; bases unmatched to any gene: 3. The CDR3 contains 15 residues. The chain's CDR3 is CSARDSGQGNTEAFF. The CDR3 DNA follows: TGCAGTGCTAGAGATTCGGGACAGGGGAACACTGAAGCTTTCTTT.

The gene calls are TRBV29-1 and TRBJ1-4, with no clear D. In germline, CDR1 is SQVTM, CDR2 ANQGSEA. The CDR3 is made up of 11 amino acids. CDR3 coding DNA: TGCGGCGGTGCAACTAATGAAAAACTGTTTTTT. Protein sequence: CGGATNEKLFF.

Ten or more counts support this clonotype. V usage is TRBV12-3 or TRBV12-4 and J usage is TRBJ2-7; D remains ambiguous. There are 12 residues in the CDR3. Trimming left V 1 base short and J 6 bases short, with 7 bases between. The CDR3 loop is CASSLVPGEQYF. Here the CDR3 DNA reads TGTGCCAGCAGTTTAGTTCCAGGCGAGCAGTACTTC.

The rearrangement joins TRBV10-3 to TRBJ1-3, with D possibly TRBD1 on 6 matching bases. Germline CDR1 and CDR2: ENHRY and SYGVKD. The CDR3 sequence is 14 residues long. The germline V and J ends were trimmed by 4 bases and 1 base, with 8 bases remaining between them. CDR3 sequence: CAISGTESGNTIYF. The CDR3 DNA sequence: TGTGCCATCAGTGGGACAGAATCTGGAAACACCATATATTTT.

Comment on this clonotype: At one of its ends the junction is not consistent with the germline gene, which may arise from a read error. The rearrangement joins TRBV6-1 to TRBJ1-6; D perhaps matches TRBD1 (5 bases). Germline V lookup: CDR1 MNHNS, CDR2 SASEGT. This CDR3 has 16 amino acids. The CDR3 DNA follows: TGTGCCAGCAGTGAGACCAGGGCCTCCTATAAGTCACCCCTCCACTTT. Translated, it gives CASSETRASYKSPLHF.

A note on this clonotype: This sequence may be a read error, since a much larger clone differs from it by one base. The chain employs TRBV30 and TRBJ2-3, with 7 nucleotides matching TRBD1. The CDR3 is 14 residues long. Germline values: CDR1 GTSNPN, CDR2 SVGIG (reference sequence). J gave up 8 bases and V 5 bases, and 13 bases lay outside the gene matches. CDR3 amino acids: CAWGEGQRSGTQYF. The CDR3 DNA reads TGTGCCTGGGGTGAGGGACAGCGTTCGGGTACGCAGTATTTT.

The CDR3 nucleotides read TGTGCCAGCTCACCTTCCGGGACAGGCCGCCTCTACGAGCAGTACTTC. It yields the protein CASSPSGTGRLYEQYF. V and J are TRBV18 and TRBJ2-7, with 8 bases identical to TRBD1. The CDR3 sequence is 16 residues long. Germline lookup yields CDR1 KGHSH and CDR2 LQKENI. Unmatched junction bases numbered 10, after V lost 3 bases and J lost 3 bases.

This clonotype was seen only a few times. The rearrangement links TRBV11-2 to TRBJ1-5, with TRBD1 matching 8 bases. The CDR3 runs 15 residues. V trimming: 5 bases; J trimming: 5 bases; junction bases outside the gene matches: 8. CDR1 is SGHAT and CDR2 is FQNNGV in the germline V gene. CDR3 nucleotide sequence: TGTGCCAGCAGCCGACAGGGGAACGGGGATCAGCCCCAGCATTTT. Protein product: CASSRQGNGDQPQHF.

This clonotype occurred many times. The chain has TRBV10-3 and TRBJ1-1; maybe TRBD1 (6 bases). V was pared by 2 bases and J by 11 bases, with 24 bases between. CDR3 length: 16 amino acids. Germline CDR1 reads ENHRY; CDR2 reads SYGVKD. CDR3 residues: CAISEPGAGQRSAAFF. The CDR3 DNA is TGTGCCATCAGTGAGCCAGGGGCAGGGCAGAGATCGGCGGCTTTCTTT.